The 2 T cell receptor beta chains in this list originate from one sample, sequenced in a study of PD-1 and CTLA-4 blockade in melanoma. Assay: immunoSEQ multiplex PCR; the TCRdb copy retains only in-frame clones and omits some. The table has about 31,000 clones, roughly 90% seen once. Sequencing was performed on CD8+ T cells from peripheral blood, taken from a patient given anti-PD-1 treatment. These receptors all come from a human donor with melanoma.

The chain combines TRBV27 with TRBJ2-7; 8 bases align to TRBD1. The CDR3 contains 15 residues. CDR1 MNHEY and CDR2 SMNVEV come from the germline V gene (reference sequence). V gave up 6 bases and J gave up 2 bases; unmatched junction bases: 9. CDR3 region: CASSPGGGIAYEQYF. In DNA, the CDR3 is TGTGCCAGCAGCCCAGGGGGCGGAATTGCCTACGAGCAGTACTTC.

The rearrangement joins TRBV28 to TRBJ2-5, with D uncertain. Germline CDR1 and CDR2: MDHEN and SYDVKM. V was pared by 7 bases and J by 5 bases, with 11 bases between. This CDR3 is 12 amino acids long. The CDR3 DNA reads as TGTGCCAGCACTCCACCCGGGGAGACCCAGTACTTC. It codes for CASTPPGETQYF.